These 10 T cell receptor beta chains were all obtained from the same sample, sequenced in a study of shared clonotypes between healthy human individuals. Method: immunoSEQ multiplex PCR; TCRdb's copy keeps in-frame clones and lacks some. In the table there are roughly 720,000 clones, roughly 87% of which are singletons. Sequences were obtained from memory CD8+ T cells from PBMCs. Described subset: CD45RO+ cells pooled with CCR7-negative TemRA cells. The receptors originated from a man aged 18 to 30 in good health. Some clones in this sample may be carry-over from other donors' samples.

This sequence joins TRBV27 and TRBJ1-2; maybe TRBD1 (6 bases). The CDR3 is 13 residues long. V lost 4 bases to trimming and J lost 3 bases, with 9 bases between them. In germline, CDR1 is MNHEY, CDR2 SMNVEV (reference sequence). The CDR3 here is CASSSGAYYGYTF. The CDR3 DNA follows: TGTGCCAGCAGTTCGGGGGCCTACTATGGCTACACCTTC.

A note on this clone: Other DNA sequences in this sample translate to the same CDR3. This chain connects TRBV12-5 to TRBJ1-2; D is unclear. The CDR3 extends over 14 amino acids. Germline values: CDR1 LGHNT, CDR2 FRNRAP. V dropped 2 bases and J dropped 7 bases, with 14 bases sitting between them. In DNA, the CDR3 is TGTGCTAGTGGTTTGTCTTGGGGAAGCAGTGGCTACACCTTC. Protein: CASGLSWGSSGYTF.

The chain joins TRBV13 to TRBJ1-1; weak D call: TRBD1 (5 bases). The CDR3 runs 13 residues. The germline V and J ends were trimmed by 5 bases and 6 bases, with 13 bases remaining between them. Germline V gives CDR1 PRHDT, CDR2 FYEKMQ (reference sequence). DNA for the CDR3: TGTGCCAGCAGCGATGGCCCGGGGGCTGAAGCTTTCTTT. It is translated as CASSDGPGAEAFF.

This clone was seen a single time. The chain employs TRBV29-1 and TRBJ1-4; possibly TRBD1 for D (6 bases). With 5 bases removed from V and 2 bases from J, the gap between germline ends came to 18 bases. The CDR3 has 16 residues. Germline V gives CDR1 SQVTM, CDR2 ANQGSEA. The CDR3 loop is CSVWDNSAPTNEKLFF. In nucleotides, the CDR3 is TGCAGCGTTTGGGACAACTCGGCCCCTACTAATGAAAAACTGTTTTTT.

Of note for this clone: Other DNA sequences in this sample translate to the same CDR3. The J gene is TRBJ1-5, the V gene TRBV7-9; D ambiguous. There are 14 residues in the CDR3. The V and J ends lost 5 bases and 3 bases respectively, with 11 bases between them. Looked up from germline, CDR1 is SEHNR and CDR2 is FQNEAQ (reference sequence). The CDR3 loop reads CASSLGGLNQPQHF. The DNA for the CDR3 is TGTGCCAGCAGCCTTGGCGGTCTCAATCAGCCCCAGCATTTT.

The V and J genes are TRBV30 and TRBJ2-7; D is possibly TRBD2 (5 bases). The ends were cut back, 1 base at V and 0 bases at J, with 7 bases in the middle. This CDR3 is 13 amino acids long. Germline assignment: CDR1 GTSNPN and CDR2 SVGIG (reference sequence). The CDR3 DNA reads TGTGCCTGGAGTGGTGGGAGCTCCTACGAGCAGTACTTC. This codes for CAWSGGSSYEQYF.

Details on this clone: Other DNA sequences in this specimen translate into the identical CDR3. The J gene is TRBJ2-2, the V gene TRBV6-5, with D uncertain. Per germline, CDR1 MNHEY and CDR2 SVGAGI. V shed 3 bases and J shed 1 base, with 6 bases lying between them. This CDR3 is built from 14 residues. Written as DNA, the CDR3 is TGTGCCAGCAGTTATTCTAGGAACACCGGGGAGCTGTTTTTT. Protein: CASSYSRNTGELFF.

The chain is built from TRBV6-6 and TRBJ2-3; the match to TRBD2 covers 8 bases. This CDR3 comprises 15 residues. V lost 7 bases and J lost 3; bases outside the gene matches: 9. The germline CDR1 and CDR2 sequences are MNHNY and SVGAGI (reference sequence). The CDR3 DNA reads TGTGCCAGCACCTTCGGGGGGGGCGGAACAGATACGCAGTATTTT. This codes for CASTFGGGGTDTQYF.

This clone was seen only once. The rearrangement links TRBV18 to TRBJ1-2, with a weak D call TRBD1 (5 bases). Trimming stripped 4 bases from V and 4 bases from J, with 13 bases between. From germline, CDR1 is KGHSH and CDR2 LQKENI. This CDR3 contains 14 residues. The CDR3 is CASSLRRDFYGYTF. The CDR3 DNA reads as TGTGCCAGCTCACTGCGCCGGGACTTCTATGGCTACACCTTC.

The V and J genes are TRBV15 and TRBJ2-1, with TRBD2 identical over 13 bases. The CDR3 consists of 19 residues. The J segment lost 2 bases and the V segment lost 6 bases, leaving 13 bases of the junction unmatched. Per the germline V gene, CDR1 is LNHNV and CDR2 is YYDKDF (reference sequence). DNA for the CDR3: TGTGCCACCAGTAATCCCGGGACGACTAGCGGGAGGACCTACAATGAGCAGTTCTTC. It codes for CATSNPGTTSGRTYNEQFF.